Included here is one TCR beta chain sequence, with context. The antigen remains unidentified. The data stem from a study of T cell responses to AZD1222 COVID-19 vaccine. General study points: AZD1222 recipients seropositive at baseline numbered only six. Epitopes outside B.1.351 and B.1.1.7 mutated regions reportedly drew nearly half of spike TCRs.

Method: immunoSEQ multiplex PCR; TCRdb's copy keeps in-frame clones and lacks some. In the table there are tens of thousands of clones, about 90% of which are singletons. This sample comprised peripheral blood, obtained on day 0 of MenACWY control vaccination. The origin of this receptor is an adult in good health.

CDR3 sequence: CASSLFLQGGDNSPLHF. The CDR3, as DNA: TGTGCCAGCTCACTTTTCTTGCAGGGAGGCGATAATTCACCCCTCCACTTT. The chain has TRBV18 and TRBJ1-6; perhaps TRBD1 as D (5 bases). The CDR3 totals 17 residues. Trimming pared 4 bases from V and 5 bases from J, leaving 18 bases between. Germline V gives CDR1 KGHSH, CDR2 LQKENI.